The 13 T cell receptor beta chains reported below all come from one sample, sequenced in a study of Ad26.COV2.S vaccination and SARS-CoV-2 variants. Treatment described: around 19 received Ad26.COV2.S at low or high dose, single or two shots; about 5 received placebo; per-sample allocation not given. Following the first vaccine or placebo injection, samples were taken on day 63. The table came from immunoSEQ multiplex PCR; TCRdb's copy has only in-frame clones and leaves some out. The top ten clones hold approximately 1.5% of a sample with some 640,000 clones, 70% to 90% of them seen once. Sequencing was performed on peripheral blood, taken in a trial of Ad26.COV2.S vaccine versus placebo. All receptors derive from a person between 18 and 65 years old who received the Ad26.COV2.S COVID-19 vaccine or a placebo.

The V gene is TRBV19, the J gene TRBJ1-2, with 7 bases matching TRBD1. Germline loops: CDR1 LNHDA, CDR2 SQIVND (reference sequence). Germline trimming cut 1 base from V and 8 bases from J; bases unmatched to any gene: 10. The CDR3 runs to 15 residues. The chain's CDR3 is CASSIGIDREKGYTF. In DNA form, the CDR3 reads TGTGCCAGTAGTATAGGGATTGACAGGGAAAAGGGCTACACCTTC.

The chain links TRBV19 to TRBJ1-1, with D perhaps TRBD1 (5 bases). The germline CDR1 and CDR2 sequences are LNHDA and SQIVND (reference sequence). The CDR3 has 13 amino acids. V was clipped by 10 bases and J by 1 base, with 13 bases between them. Here the CDR3 DNA reads TGTGCCACTAAGACAGAGAAGAACACTGAAGCTTTCTTT. Its translation is CATKTEKNTEAFF.

The chain uses TRBV3-1 (or the pseudogene TRBV3-2) and TRBJ1-1; possibly TRBD1 for D (5 bases). Germline CDR1 LGHDT, CDR2 YNNKEL (reference sequence). This CDR3 region has 13 residues. With 2 bases removed from V and 7 bases from J, the gap between germline ends came to 11 bases. CDR3 residues: CASSQTGKNEAFF. The CDR3 coding sequence is TGTGCCAGCAGCCAAACAGGCAAGAATGAAGCTTTCTTT.

The chain carries TRBV30 and TRBJ2-5; D is unresolved. V lost 3 bases, J lost 1 base, and 9 bases lay in between. The CDR3 totals 13 residues. Germline V lookup: CDR1 GTSNPN, CDR2 SVGIG (reference sequence). CDR3 nucleotide sequence: TGTGCCTGGAGCCGTAGCCGCCAAGAGACCCAGTACTTC. Amino acids: CAWSRSRQETQYF.

This clone was found a few times. This chain joins TRBV19 and TRBJ1-2; 8 positions match TRBD1. This CDR3 region has 14 residues. J lost 3 bases, V lost 6 bases, and 6 bases had no gene match. Germline-derived CDR1 and CDR2 are LNHDA and SQIVND (reference sequence). This CDR3 reads CASRFGQGDYGYTF. The CDR3 DNA follows: TGTGCCAGTAGATTTGGACAGGGCGACTATGGCTACACCTTC.

The chain employs TRBV6-5 and TRBJ1-1; D is unclear. The CDR3 extends over 15 amino acids. Germline V gene lookup returns CDR1 MNHEY and CDR2 SVGAGI. The V end lost 6 bases, the J end lost 1 base, and 15 bases lay between the germline ends. The CDR3 region has the DNA TGTGCCAGCAGCCCCAATCCAGCGGGGAACACTGAAGCTTTCTTT. Amino acid sequence: CASSPNPAGNTEAFF.

The rearrangement links TRBV29-1 to TRBJ2-2; D is uncertain. V shed 3 bases and J shed 0 bases, with 8 bases lying between them. The germline V gene encodes CDR1 SQVTM and CDR2 ANQGSEA. The CDR3 is 14 residues long. CDR3 in amino acids: CSVEHTANTGELFF. The DNA of the CDR3 is TGCAGCGTTGAGCACACCGCGAACACCGGGGAGCTGTTTTTT.

This clone has just one count. The J gene is TRBJ2-5, the V gene TRBV5-6, with D possibly matching TRBD1 (6 bases). This CDR3 comprises 16 residues. Germline V gives CDR1 SGHDT, CDR2 YYEEEE. V was clipped by 0 bases and J by 4 bases, with 16 bases between them. DNA of the CDR3: TGTGCCAGCAGCTTGGAGGTCAGGGGAAGTCGAGAGACCCAGTACTTC. It is translated as CASSLEVRGSRETQYF.

About this clone: Distinct nucleotide sequences in the sample also encode this CDR3. J is TRBJ1-5 and V is TRBV18, with unresolved D. The CDR3 is made up of 13 amino acids. Germline values: CDR1 KGHSH, CDR2 LQKENI. V lost 3 bases and J 4 bases, leaving 7 bases between the germline ends. CDR3 in DNA: TGTGCCAGCTCACCTCGAGGTAATCAGCCCCAGCATTTT. It yields the protein CASSPRGNQPQHF.

CDR3: CASSRQVLNTEAFF. CDR3 bases: TGTGCCAGCAGCCGACAGGTACTAAACACTGAAGCTTTCTTT. The gene calls are TRBV7-9 and TRBJ1-1; a weak D match, TRBD1 (6 bases). V gave up 5 bases and J gave up 2 bases, with 12 bases separating them. Germline CDR1 SEHNR, CDR2 FQNEAQ (reference sequence). This CDR3 comprises 14 residues.

This chain links TRBV9 with TRBJ2-3; unclear D gene. Trimming left V 3 bases short and J 4 bases short, with 6 bases between. Per germline, CDR1 SGDLS and CDR2 YYNGEE. This CDR3 region has 12 residues. CDR3 nucleotides: TGTGCCAGCAGCGCCGAACCAGATACGCAGTATTTT. This sequence encodes CASSAEPDTQYF.

This clone was counted a single time. The chain combines TRBV5-8 with TRBJ2-5, with 7 bases that match TRBD2. Germline values: CDR1 SGHTS, CDR2 YDEGEE. V trimming: 4 bases; J trimming: 2 bases; junction bases outside the gene matches: 2. This CDR3 is built from 13 residues. The CDR3 spells CASSRLAQETQYF. The CDR3 DNA sequence: TGTGCCAGCAGCCGACTAGCTCAAGAGACCCAGTACTTC.

The gene calls are TRBV5-1 and TRBJ2-5, with 8 nucleotides matching TRBD1. This CDR3 is built from 14 residues. CDR1 and CDR2 (germline): SGHRS, YFSETQ. J gave up 5 bases and V 3 bases, and 6 bases lay outside the gene matches. CDR3 sequence (DNA): TGCGCCAGCAGCTCTGGACAGGGCTTTGAGACCCAGTACTTC. It encodes CASSSGQGFETQYF.